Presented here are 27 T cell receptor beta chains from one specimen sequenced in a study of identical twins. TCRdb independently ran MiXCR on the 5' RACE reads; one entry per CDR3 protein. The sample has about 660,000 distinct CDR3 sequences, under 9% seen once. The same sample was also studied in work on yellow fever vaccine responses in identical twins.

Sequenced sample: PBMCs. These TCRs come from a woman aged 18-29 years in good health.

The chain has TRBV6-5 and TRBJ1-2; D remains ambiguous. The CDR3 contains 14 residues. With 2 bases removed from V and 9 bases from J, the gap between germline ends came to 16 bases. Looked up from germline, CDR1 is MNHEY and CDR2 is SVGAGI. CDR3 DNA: TGTGCCAGCAGTTACGCCGACGGGTGGGTACGCTACACCTTC. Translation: CASSYADGWVRYTF.

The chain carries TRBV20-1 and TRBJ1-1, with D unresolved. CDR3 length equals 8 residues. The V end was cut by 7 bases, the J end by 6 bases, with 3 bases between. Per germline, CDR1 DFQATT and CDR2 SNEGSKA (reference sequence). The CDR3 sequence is CSVPEAFF. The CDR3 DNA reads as TGCAGTGTTCCTGAAGCTTTCTTT.

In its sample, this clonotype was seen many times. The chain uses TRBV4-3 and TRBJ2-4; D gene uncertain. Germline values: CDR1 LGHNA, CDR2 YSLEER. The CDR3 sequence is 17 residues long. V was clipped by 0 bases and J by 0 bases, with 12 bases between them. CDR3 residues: CASSQDLASLAKNIQYF. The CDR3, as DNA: TGCGCCAGCAGCCAAGATTTAGCCAGCTTAGCCAAAAACATTCAGTACTTC.

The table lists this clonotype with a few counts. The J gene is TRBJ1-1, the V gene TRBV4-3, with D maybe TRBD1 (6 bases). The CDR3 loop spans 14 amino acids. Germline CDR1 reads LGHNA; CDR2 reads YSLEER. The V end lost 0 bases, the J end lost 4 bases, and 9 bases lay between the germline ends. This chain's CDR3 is CASSQDTGSTEAFF. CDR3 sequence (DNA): TGCGCCAGCAGCCAAGATACAGGGAGCACTGAAGCTTTCTTT.

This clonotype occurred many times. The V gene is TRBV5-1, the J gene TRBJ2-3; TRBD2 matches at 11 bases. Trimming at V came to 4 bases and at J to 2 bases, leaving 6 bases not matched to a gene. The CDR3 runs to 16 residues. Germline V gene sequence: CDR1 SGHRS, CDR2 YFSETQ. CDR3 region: CASSPSGRRDTDTQYF. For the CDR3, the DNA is TGCGCCAGCAGCCCTAGCGGGAGGAGAGACACAGATACGCAGTATTTT. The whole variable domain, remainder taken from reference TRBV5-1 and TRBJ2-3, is KAGVTQTPRYLIKTRGQQVTLSCSPISGHRSVSWYQQTPGQGLQFLFEYFSETQRNKGNFPGRFSGRQFSNSRSEMNVSTLELGDSALYLCASSPSGRRDTDTQYFGPGTRLTVL.

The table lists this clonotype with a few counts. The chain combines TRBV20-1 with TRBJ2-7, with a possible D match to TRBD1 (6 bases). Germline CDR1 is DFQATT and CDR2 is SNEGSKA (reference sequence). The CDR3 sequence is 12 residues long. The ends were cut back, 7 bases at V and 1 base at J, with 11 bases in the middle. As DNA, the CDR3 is TGCAGTGTTTCCGGACAGTCCTACGAGCAGTACTTC. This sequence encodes CSVSGQSYEQYF.

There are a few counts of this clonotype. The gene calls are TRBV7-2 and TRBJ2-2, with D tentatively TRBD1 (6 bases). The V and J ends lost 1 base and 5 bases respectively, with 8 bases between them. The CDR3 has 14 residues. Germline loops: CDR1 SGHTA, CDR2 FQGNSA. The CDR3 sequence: CASSLVGTTGELFF. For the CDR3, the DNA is TGTGCCAGCAGCTTAGTGGGGACAACCGGGGAGCTGTTTTTT. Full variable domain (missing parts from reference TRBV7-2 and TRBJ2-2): GAGVSQSPSNKVTEKGKDVELRCDPISGHTALYWYRQSLGQGLEFLIYFQGNSAPDKSGLPSDRFSAERTGGSVSTLTIQRTQQEDSAVYLCASSLVGTTGELFFGEGSRLTVL.

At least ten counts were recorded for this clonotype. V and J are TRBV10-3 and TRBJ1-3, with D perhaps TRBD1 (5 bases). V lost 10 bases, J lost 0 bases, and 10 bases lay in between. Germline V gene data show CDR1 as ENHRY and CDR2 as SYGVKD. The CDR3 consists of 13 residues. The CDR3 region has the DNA TGTGCCACTAAGGGGTACTCTGGAAACACCATATATTTT. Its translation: CATKGYSGNTIYF.

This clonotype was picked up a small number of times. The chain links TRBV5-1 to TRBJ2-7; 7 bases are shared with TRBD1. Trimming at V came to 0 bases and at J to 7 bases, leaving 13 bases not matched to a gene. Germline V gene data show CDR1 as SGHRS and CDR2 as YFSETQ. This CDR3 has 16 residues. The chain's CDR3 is CASSLGQGHLRSEQYF. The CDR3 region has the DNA TGCGCCAGCAGCTTGGGACAGGGACACCTACGAAGTGAGCAGTACTTC.

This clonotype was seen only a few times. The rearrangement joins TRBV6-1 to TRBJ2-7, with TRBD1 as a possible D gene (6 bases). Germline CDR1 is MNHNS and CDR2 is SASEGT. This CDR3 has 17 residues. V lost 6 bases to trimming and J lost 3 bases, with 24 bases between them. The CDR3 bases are TGTGCCAGCAGCTCCCCTTTCACAGGGCGTTATGACTACGAGCAGTACTTC. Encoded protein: CASSSPFTGRYDYEQYF.

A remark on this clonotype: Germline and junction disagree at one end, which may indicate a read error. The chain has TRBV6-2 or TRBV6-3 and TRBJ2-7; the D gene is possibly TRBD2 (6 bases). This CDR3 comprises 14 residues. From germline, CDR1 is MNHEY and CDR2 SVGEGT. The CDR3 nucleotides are TGTGCCAGCAGTTACCTTGGAGGGCCGGATGAGCTGTACTTC. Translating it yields CASSYLGGPDELYF.

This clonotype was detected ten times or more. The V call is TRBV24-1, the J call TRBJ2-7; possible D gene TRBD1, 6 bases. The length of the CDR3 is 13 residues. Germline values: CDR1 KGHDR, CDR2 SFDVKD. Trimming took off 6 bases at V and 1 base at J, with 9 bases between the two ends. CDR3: CATSRDTSYEQYF. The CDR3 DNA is TGTGCCACCAGTCGGGACACATCCTACGAGCAGTACTTC.

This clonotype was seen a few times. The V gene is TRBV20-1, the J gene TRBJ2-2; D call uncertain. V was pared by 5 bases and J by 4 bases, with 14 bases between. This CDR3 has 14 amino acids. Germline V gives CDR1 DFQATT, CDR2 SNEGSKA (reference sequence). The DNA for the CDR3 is TGCAGTGCTCCTCCGTTCGTTACCACCGGGGAGCTGTTTTTT. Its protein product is CSAPPFVTTGELFF.

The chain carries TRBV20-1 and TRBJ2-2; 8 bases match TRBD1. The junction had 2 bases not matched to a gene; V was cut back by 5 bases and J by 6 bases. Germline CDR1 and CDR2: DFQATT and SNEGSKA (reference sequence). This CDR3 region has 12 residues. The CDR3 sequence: CSAWDRPGELFF. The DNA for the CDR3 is TGCAGTGCTTGGGACAGGCCCGGGGAGCTGTTTTTT.

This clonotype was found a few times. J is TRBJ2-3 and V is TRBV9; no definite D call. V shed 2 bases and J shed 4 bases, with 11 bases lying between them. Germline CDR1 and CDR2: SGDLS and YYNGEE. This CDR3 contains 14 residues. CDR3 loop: CASSVYGRPDTQYF. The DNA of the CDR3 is TGTGCCAGCAGCGTTTACGGCCGCCCAGATACGCAGTATTTT.

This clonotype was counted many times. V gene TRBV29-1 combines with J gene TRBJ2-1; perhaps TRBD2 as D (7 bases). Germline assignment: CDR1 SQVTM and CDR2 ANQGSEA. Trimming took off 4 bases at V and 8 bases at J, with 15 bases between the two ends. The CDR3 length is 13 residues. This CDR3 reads CSVGGASGYEQFF. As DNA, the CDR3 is TGCAGCGTTGGGGGGGCTAGCGGCTATGAGCAGTTCTTC.

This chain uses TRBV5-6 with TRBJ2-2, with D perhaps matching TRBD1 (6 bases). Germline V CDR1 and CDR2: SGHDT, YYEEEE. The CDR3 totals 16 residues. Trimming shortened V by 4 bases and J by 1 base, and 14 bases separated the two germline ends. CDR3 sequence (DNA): TGTGCCAGCAGCCCTTGGACAGCGATGAACACCGGGGAGCTGTTTTTT. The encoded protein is CASSPWTAMNTGELFF. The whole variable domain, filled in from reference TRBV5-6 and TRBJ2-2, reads DAGVTQSPTHLIKTRGQQVTLRCSPKSGHDTVSWYQQALGQGPQFIFQYYEEEERQRGNFPDRFSGHQFPNYSSELNVNALLLGDSALYLCASSPWTAMNTGELFFGEGSRLTVL.

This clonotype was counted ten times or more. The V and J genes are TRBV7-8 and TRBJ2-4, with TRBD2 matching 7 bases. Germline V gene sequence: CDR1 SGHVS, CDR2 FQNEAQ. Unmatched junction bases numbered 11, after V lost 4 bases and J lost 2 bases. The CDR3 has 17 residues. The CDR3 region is CASSSDPTSQTKNIQYF. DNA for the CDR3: TGTGCCAGCAGCTCTGACCCGACTAGCCAAACCAAAAACATTCAGTACTTC. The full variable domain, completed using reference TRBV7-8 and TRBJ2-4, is GAGVSQSPRYKVAKRGQDVALRCDPISGHVSLFWYQQALGQGPEFLTYFQNEAQLDKSGLPSDRFFAERPEGSVSTLKIQRTQQEDSAVYLCASSSDPTSQTKNIQYFGAGTRLSVL.

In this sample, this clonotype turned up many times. The CDR3 DNA sequence: TGCGCCAGCATGCTCCTAGACAACACCGGGGAGCTGTTTTTT. Translation: CASMLLDNTGELFF. The gene calls are TRBV5-1 and TRBJ2-2; no firm D call. The CDR3 spans 14 residues. Germline CDR1 reads SGHRS; CDR2 reads YFSETQ. The germline V and J ends were trimmed by 6 bases and 2 bases, with 11 bases remaining between them. The variable domain in full, with the rest retrieved from reference TRBV5-1 and TRBJ2-2, is KAGVTQTPRYLIKTRGQQVTLSCSPISGHRSVSWYQQTPGQGLQFLFEYFSETQRNKGNFPGRFSGRQFSNSRSEMNVSTLELGDSALYLCASMLLDNTGELFFGEGSRLTVL.

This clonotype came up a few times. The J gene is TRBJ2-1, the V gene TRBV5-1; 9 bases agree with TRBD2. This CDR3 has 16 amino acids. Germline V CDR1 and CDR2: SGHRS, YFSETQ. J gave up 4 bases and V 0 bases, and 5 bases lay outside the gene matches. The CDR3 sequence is CASSLGGSGGYNEQFF. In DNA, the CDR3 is TGCGCCAGCAGCTTGGGTGGTAGCGGGGGATACAATGAGCAGTTCTTC.

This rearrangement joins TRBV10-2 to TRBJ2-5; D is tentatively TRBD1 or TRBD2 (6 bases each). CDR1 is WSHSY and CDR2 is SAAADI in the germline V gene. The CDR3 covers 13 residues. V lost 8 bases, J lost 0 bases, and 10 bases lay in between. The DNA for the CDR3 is TGCGCCAGCGGAGGGGGGTACCAAGAGACCCAGTACTTC. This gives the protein CASGGGYQETQYF.

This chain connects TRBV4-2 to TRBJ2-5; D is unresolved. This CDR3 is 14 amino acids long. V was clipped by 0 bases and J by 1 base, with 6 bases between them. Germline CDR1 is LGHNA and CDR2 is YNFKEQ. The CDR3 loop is CASSQEHSQETQYF. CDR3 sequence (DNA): TGTGCCAGCAGCCAAGAACACTCCCAAGAGACCCAGTACTTC.

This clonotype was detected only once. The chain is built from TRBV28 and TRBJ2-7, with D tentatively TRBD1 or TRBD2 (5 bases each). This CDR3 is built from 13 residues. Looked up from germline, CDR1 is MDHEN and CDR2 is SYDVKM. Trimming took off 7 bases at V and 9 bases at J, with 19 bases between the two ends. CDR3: CASTQGTPGRQYF. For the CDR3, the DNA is TGTGCCAGCACCCAAGGGACCCCGGGGCGGCAGTACTTC.

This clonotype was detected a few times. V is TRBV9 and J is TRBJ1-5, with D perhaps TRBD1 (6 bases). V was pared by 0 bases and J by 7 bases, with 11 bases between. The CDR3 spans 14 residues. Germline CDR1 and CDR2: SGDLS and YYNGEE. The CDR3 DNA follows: TGTGCCAGCAGCGTAGGGCGGGGGCTGCAGCCCCAGCATTTT. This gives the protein CASSVGRGLQPQHF.

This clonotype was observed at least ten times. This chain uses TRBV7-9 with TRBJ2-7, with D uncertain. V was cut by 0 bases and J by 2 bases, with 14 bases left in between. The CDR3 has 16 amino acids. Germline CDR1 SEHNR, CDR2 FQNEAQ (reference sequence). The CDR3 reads CASSLALGGIAYEQYF. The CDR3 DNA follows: TGTGCCAGCAGCTTAGCCCTAGGCGGCATCGCCTACGAGCAGTACTTC.

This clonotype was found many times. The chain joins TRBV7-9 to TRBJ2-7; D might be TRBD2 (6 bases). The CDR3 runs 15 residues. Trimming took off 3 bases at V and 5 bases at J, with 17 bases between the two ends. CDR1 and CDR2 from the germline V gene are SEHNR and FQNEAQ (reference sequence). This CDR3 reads CASSLGRQEGHEQYF. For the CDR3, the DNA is TGTGCCAGCAGCTTGGGCCGCCAGGAGGGTCACGAGCAGTACTTC.

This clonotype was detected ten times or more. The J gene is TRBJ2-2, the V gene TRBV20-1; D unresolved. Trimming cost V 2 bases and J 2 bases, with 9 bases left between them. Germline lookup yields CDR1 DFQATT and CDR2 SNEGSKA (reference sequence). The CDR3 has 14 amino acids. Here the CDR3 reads CSARSRVNTGELFF. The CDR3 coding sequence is TGCAGTGCTAGAAGCCGGGTTAACACCGGGGAGCTGTTTTTT.